Listed here are 25 T cell receptor beta chains from one sample, sequenced in a study of CD8+CD57+ T cells in acquired aplastic anemia. The authors sequenced patients whose flow cytometry had shown CD8+CD57+ cell expansion. It was genomic DNA that served as the template for profiling TCR beta VDJ and CDR3. TCRdb called the reads again in MiXCR, with one record for every CDR3 protein. The repertoire holds under 200,000 distinct CDR3 sequences, with 47% as singletons. The specimen sequenced was sorted CD4+, CD8+, or CD8+CD57+ T cells (not recorded which) from PBMCs. All receptors come from a human donor with aplastic anemia.

The V call is TRBV18, the J call TRBJ2-7, with D perhaps being TRBD1 or TRBD2 (5 bases each). This CDR3 is 18 amino acids long. Germline V gene lookup returns CDR1 KGHSH and CDR2 LQKENI. The germline V and J ends were trimmed by 4 bases and 2 bases, with 24 bases remaining between them. In DNA, the CDR3 is TGTGCCAGCTCACTCGTCGCTTGGGACGGAATAACCCCCTACGAGCAGTACTTC. This encodes CASSLVAWDGITPYEQYF.

This clonotype was found many times. The genes are TRBV9 and TRBJ2-6, with TRBD2 matching 7 bases. J was trimmed by 2 bases and V by 0 bases; bases with no gene match: 2. The length of the CDR3 is 16 residues. Germline loops: CDR1 SGDLS, CDR2 YYNGEE. CDR3 sequence: CASSVGGGAGANVLTF. In DNA form, the CDR3 reads TGTGCCAGCAGCGTAGGCGGGGGAGCTGGGGCCAACGTCCTGACTTTC.

This clonotype was seen many times. This sequence joins TRBV30 and TRBJ2-5; D is uncertain. The CDR3 is made up of 11 amino acids. V was cut by 4 bases and J by 5 bases, with 8 bases left in between. Per germline, CDR1 GTSNPN and CDR2 SVGIG (reference sequence). As DNA, the CDR3 is TGTGCCTGGACCCCGGAGGAGACCCAGTACTTC. Translated: CAWTPEETQYF.

The chain employs TRBV7-6 and TRBJ1-5, with TRBD1 as a possible D gene (5 bases). Germline CDR1 reads SGHVS; CDR2 reads FNYEAQ. CDR3 length: 17 residues. V gave up 5 bases and J gave up 0 bases, with 17 bases separating them. The CDR3 sequence is CASSLGAGTLSNQPQHF. CDR3 sequence (DNA): TGTGCCAGCAGCCTAGGGGCAGGAACCCTTAGCAATCAGCCCCAGCATTTT.

The chain joins TRBV7-9 to TRBJ2-7, with 7 nucleotides matching TRBD1. V shed 5 bases, J shed 1 base, and the junction held 2 bases outside the gene matches. Germline loops: CDR1 SEHNR, CDR2 FQNEAQ (reference sequence). CDR3 size: 13 residues. CDR3 loop: CASSRGPSYEQYF. The DNA of the CDR3 is TGTGCCAGCAGCAGGGGGCCGTCCTACGAGCAGTACTTC.

This rearrangement joins TRBV12-3 or TRBV12-4 to TRBJ1-5; the D gene is possibly TRBD1 (5 bases). V dropped 6 bases and J dropped 3 bases, with 21 bases sitting between them. CDR3 size: 17 residues. CDR3 DNA: TGTGCCAGCAGCCCCCACGGGGGAGGGGTGGCCAATCAGCCCCAGCATTTT. Residues: CASSPHGGGVANQPQHF.

Remarks on this clonotype: A much larger clone is a single base away; this may be a read error. The V gene is TRBV5-8, the J gene TRBJ2-1; 11 nucleotides match TRBD2. This CDR3 has 14 residues. CDR1 is SGHTS, CDR2 YDEGEE, per germline. With V trimmed by 4 bases and J by 7 bases, 4 bases remained unmatched. The CDR3 DNA reads TGTGCCAGCAGCACTAGCGGGAGTATAAATGAGCAGTTCTTC. Its translation is CASSTSGSINEQFF.

A note on this clonotype: Sequence at one end of the junction differs from germline and may be a read error. The rearrangement joins TRBV20-1 to TRBJ1-1; TRBD1 agrees at 7 bases. Germline loops: CDR1 DFQATT, CDR2 SNEGSKA (reference sequence). The CDR3 totals 13 residues. CDR3 residues: CSTSSTGNSEAFF. The DNA for the CDR3 is TGCAGTACCAGTTCGACAGGGAACTCTGAAGCTTTCTTT.

The chain joins TRBV11-3 to TRBJ2-1, with 8 bases matching TRBD2. V trimming: 5 bases; J trimming: 8 bases; junction bases outside the gene matches: 8. CDR1 and CDR2 from the germline V gene are SGHNT and YENEEA. CDR3 size: 14 residues. The CDR3 DNA follows: TGTGCCAGCAGCATTAGCGGGATCCGGGATGAGCAGTTCTTC. This gives the protein CASSISGIRDEQFF. The whole variable domain, remainder taken from reference TRBV11-3 and TRBJ2-1, is EAGVVQSPRYKIIEKKQPVAFWCNPISGHNTLYWYLQNLGQGPELLIRYENEEAVDDSQLPKDRFSAERLKGVDSTLKIQPAELGDSAVYLCASSISGIRDEQFFGPGTRLTVL.

This clonotype was recorded many times. This chain joins TRBV5-4 and TRBJ2-1, with 10 bases lining up with TRBD2. The germline V gene has CDR1 SGHNT and CDR2 YYREEE (reference sequence). V lost 1 base to trimming and J lost 7 bases; unmatched junction nucleotides: 5. The CDR3 has 15 amino acids. CDR3 loop: CASSLPSGSGNEQFF. DNA of the CDR3: TGTGCCAGCAGCTTGCCTAGCGGGAGTGGTAATGAGCAGTTCTTC.

This clonotype appeared many times. The genes are TRBV3-1 and TRBJ2-7, with a possible D match to TRBD2 (6 bases). The CDR3 is 13 amino acids. V was trimmed by 2 bases and J by 9 bases, leaving 14 bases between them. Per the germline V gene, CDR1 is LGHDT and CDR2 is YNNKEL (reference sequence). DNA of the CDR3: TGTGCCAGCAGCCAAAGACCGGGGAGGCGGCAGTACTTC. It is translated as CASSQRPGRRQYF.

On this clonotype itself: A much larger clonotype is one base distant, so this may be a read error. The chain links TRBV10-3 to TRBJ2-3; D remains unclear. Germline-derived CDR1 and CDR2 are ENHRY and SYGVKD. Trimming shortened V by 10 bases and J by 1 base, and 15 bases separated the two germline ends. The CDR3 is 14 residues long. In DNA form, the CDR3 reads TGTGCCACCCAGAAGGAGCCGGGCACAGATACGCAGTATTTT. It translates to CATQKEPGTDTQYF.

This clonotype was detected ten times or more. The chain joins TRBV7-6 to TRBJ2-1, with a possible D match to TRBD2 (5 bases). V dropped 4 bases and J dropped 6 bases, with 13 bases sitting between them. The CDR3 loop spans 14 amino acids. Per germline, CDR1 SGHVS and CDR2 FNYEAQ. CDR3 amino acids: CASSSQRRGNEQFF. CDR3 DNA: TGTGCCAGCAGCTCCCAACGTCGGGGCAATGAGCAGTTCTTC.

The chain couples TRBV15 to TRBJ1-1; 9 bases are a match to TRBD1. The CDR3 covers 15 residues. V shed 2 bases, J shed 1 base, and the junction held 2 bases outside the gene matches. The germline V gene has CDR1 LNHNV and CDR2 YYDKDF (reference sequence). Here the CDR3 reads CATSRWDRENTEAFF. The CDR3 DNA sequence: TGTGCCACCAGCAGATGGGACAGGGAGAACACTGAAGCTTTCTTT.

This clonotype has a handful of counts. The rearrangement joins TRBV12-3 or TRBV12-4 to TRBJ1-2; TRBD1 agrees at 11 bases. The junction had 5 bases not matched to a gene; V was cut back by 7 bases and J by 7 bases. This CDR3 comprises 13 residues. CDR3 sequence (DNA): TGTGCCAGCACCTCGGACAGGGGGCTTGGCTACACCTTC. Amino acid sequence: CASTSDRGLGYTF.

This clonotype was counted between two and nine times. V gene TRBV29-1 combines with J gene TRBJ1-1; D not certain. Trimming left V 7 bases short and J 0 bases short, with 9 bases between. Germline CDR1 SQVTM, CDR2 ANQGSEA. The CDR3 totals 12 residues. The CDR3 is CSAQQMNTEAFF. CDR3 in DNA: TGCAGCGCACAACAGATGAACACTGAAGCTTTCTTT.

V is TRBV28 and J is TRBJ2-2; no reliable D call. This CDR3 has 14 residues. The germline V gene has CDR1 MDHEN and CDR2 SYDVKM. The V and J ends lost 6 bases and 1 base respectively, with 9 bases between them. The CDR3 loop is CASSTIWNTGELFF. CDR3 bases: TGTGCCAGCAGCACAATATGGAACACCGGGGAGCTGTTTTTT.

A word on this clonotype: A much larger clone lies a single base off, so this may be a read error. The chain combines TRBV6-1 with TRBJ1-5; 7 nucleotides align to TRBD1. The CDR3 is 15 residues long. Germline V gives CDR1 MNHNS, CDR2 SASEGT. After removal of 8 bases from V and 7 bases from J, the junction contained 14 bases not matched to a gene. The CDR3 coding sequence is TGTGCCAGCGGGTGGGGAGACAGGGTGAAACAGCCCCAGCATTTT. Translating it yields CASGWGDRVKQPQHF.

This clonotype was observed at least ten times. The chain recombines TRBV14 with TRBJ2-7; D perhaps matches TRBD1 (8 bases). V dropped 2 bases and J dropped 2 bases, with 13 bases sitting between them. Germline V gene data show CDR1 as SGHDN and CDR2 as FVKESK. This CDR3 spans 15 amino acids. CDR3 DNA: TGTGCCAGCAGCCAACGGACAGGGAGGGCCTACGAGCAGTACTTC. Residues: CASSQRTGRAYEQYF.

This clonotype has more than one count but fewer than ten. This chain connects TRBV10-3 to TRBJ2-7; a weak D match, TRBD1 (5 bases). Between the trimmed V and J ends, which lost 0 bases and 4 bases, there was a span of 7 bases. The V gene's germline CDR1 is ENHRY and CDR2 SYGVKD. The CDR3 totals 13 residues. The CDR3 DNA is TGTGCCATCAGTGAGTCTGACAGATACGAGCAGTACTTC. Encoded protein: CAISESDRYEQYF.

The sample holds a few counts of this clonotype. The chain employs TRBV29-1 and TRBJ2-7; TRBD2 is a possible D gene (6 bases). CDR1 is SQVTM, CDR2 ANQGSEA, per germline. The CDR3 is 12 residues long. V shed 3 bases and J shed 9 bases, with 15 bases lying between them. The CDR3 nucleotides are TGCAGCGTTGAGTTGGGAGTGGGGGGGCAGTACTTC. The encoded protein is CSVELGVGGQYF.

The chain combines TRBV10-3 with TRBJ1-5, with 8 positions matching TRBD1. Germline values: CDR1 ENHRY, CDR2 SYGVKD. The CDR3 spans 17 residues. V lost 0 bases, J lost 6 bases, and 10 bases stayed unmatched. DNA of the CDR3: TGTGCCATCAGTGAGTCCCTCGCGGCAGGGGGCACTCAGCCCCAGCATTTT. It codes for CAISESLAAGGTQPQHF.

The rearrangement links TRBV18 to TRBJ2-6; no definite D call. The CDR3 is 14 amino acids. Between the trimmed V and J ends, which lost 6 bases and 0 bases, there was a span of 6 bases. In germline, CDR1 is KGHSH, CDR2 LQKENI. This CDR3 is CASSQDSGANVLTF. For the CDR3, the DNA is TGTGCCAGCTCTCAGGACTCTGGGGCCAACGTCCTGACTTTC.

The chain has TRBV19 and TRBJ2-7, with D possibly matching TRBD1 (5 bases). The CDR3 extends over 15 amino acids. Germline CDR1 and CDR2: LNHDA and SQIVND (reference sequence). V lost 6 bases and J lost 5, with 20 bases in between. This CDR3 is CASRSSRGTFDEQYF. CDR3 sequence (DNA): TGTGCCAGTAGGTCGAGTAGGGGAACCTTTGACGAGCAGTACTTC.

This clonotype was seen ten or more times. The chain employs TRBV5-1 and TRBJ2-5; 9 nucleotides agree with TRBD2. Germline CDR1 is SGHRS and CDR2 is YFSETQ. V was pared by 5 bases and J by 1 base, with 0 bases of the junction left unmatched. CDR3 length: 13 amino acids. DNA of the CDR3: TGCGCCAGCAGGACTAGCGGCCAAGAGACCCAGTACTTC. Its translation is CASRTSGQETQYF.